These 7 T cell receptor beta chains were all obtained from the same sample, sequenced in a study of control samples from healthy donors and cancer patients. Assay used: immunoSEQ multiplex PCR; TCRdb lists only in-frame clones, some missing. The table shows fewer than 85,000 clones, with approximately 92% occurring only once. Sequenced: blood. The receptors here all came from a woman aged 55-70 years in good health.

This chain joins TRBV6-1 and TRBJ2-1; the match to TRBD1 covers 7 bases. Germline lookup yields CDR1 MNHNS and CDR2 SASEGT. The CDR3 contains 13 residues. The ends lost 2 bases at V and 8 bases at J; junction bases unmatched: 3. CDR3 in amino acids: CASSETTGYEQFF. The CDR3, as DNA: TGTGCCAGCAGTGAAACGACAGGGTATGAGCAGTTCTTC.

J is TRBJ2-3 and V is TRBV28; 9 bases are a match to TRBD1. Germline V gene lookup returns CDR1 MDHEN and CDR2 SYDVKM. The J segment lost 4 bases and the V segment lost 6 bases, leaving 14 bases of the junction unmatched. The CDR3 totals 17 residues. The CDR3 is CASSPHASTGGADTQYF. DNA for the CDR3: TGTGCCAGCAGCCCCCACGCTTCGACAGGGGGTGCAGATACGCAGTATTTT. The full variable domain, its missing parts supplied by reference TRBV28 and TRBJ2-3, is DVKVTQSSRYLVKRTGEKVFLECVQDMDHENMFWYRQDPGLGLRLIYFSYDVKMKEKGDIPEGYSVSREKKERFSLILESASTNQTSMYLCASSPHASTGGADTQYFGPGTRLTVL.

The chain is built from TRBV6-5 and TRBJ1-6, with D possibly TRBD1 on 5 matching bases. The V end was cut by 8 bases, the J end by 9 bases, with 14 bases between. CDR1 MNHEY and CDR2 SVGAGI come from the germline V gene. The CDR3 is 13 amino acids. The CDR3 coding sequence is TGTGCCAGCTACGGACCAACAGGTTCACCCCTCCACTTT. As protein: CASYGPTGSPLHF.

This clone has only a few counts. The CDR3 is CASSETGGTNEQYF. The CDR3, as DNA: TGCGCCAGCAGCGAAACGGGGGGTACTAACGAGCAGTACTTC. V usage is TRBV4-1 and J usage is TRBJ2-7, with 7 bases fitting TRBD2. The CDR3 is 14 amino acids. Trimming removed 5 bases from V and 5 bases from J; junction bases left unmatched: 9. The germline V gene encodes CDR1 MGHRA and CDR2 YSYEKL.

The chain's CDR3 is CAWSGTAGGNSPLHF. For the CDR3, the DNA is TGTGCCTGGAGTGGGACAGCGGGGGGAAATTCACCCCTCCACTTT. This chain connects TRBV30 to TRBJ1-6, with D maybe TRBD1 (6 bases). The germline CDR1 and CDR2 sequences are GTSNPN and SVGIG (reference sequence). V shed 1 base and J shed 7 bases, with 14 bases lying between them. This CDR3 comprises 15 residues.

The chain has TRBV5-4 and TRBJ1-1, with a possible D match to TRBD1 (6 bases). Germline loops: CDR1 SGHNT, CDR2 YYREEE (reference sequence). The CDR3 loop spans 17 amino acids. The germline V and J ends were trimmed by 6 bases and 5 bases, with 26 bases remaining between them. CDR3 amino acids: CASNQGTGARLITEAFF. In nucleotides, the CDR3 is TGTGCCAGCAACCAGGGTACGGGGGCGAGGCTGATTACTGAAGCTTTCTTT.

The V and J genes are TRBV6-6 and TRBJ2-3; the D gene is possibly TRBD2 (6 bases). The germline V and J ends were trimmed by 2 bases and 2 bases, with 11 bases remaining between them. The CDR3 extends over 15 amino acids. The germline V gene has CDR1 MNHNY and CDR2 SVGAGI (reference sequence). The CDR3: CASSYGRGYTDTQYF. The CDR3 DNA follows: TGTGCCAGCAGTTACGGGCGGGGTTACACAGATACGCAGTATTTT.